The sequence of this T cell receptor (beta chain) was determined in a study of identical twins. This clonotype was detected only a few times. Each CDR3 protein gets one entry after TCRdb re-called the 5' RACE reads with MiXCR. The repertoire includes around 530,000 distinct CDR3 sequences, approximately 14% of them detected once, and more than 0.4% sits in the top ten. The CDR3 totals 14 residues. Unmatched junction bases numbered 5, after V lost 2 bases and J lost 6 bases. Germline values: CDR1 DFQATT, CDR2 SNEGSKA (reference sequence). These same records also appear under a second study, on yellow fever vaccine responses in identical twins.

The TCR originated in a woman aged 18-29 years in good health. The V and J genes are TRBV20-1 and TRBJ2-3, with 10 bases identical to TRBD2. The source material was CD4+ T cells sorted from blood. The CDR3 coding sequence is TGCAGTGCTAGACTAGCGGGGGTACTGGATACGCAGTATTTT. Translation gives CSARLAGVLDTQYF.